These 11 T cell receptor beta chains originate from one sample sequenced in a study of T cells in localized non-small cell lung cancer (dated by TCRdb to 2019 to 2021). The method behind the library was the immunoSEQ multiplex PCR assay. The source is immuneACCESS, and TCRdb retained only in-frame sequences with V and J called. Part of the clones is not carried over; for the studies checked, unresolved V genes explain less than half of this, and the remainder is unexplained. Across this sample there are more than 20,000 clones, with about 83% seen only once. The ten top clones hold 15% to 20% of the sample. The specimen comprised PBMCs, sampled before any cancer treatment. Every receptor here comes from a woman aged 40 to 75 with stage II squamous cell lung carcinoma.

This clone has just a few counts. CDR3 DNA: TGCAGCGTTGCAGTCTCCGCCTACACAGATACGCAGTATTTT. Translated, it gives CSVAVSAYTDTQYF. The V call is TRBV29-1, the J call TRBJ2-3; D is ambiguous. The CDR3 runs to 14 residues. Germline CDR1 is SQVTM and CDR2 is ANQGSEA. V lost 4 bases, J lost 2 bases, and 13 bases lay in between.

The chain has TRBV5-8 and TRBJ2-5; no clear D. The CDR3 covers 11 residues. The germline gives CDR1 SGHTS, CDR2 YDEGEE. V gave up 0 bases and J gave up 5 bases, with 2 bases separating them. The CDR3 region is CASSLAETQYF. The CDR3 DNA reads TGTGCCAGCAGCTTGGCCGAGACCCAGTACTTC.

The table lists this clone with a count of one. CDR3 nucleotide sequence: TGTGCCAGCAGCCCCAGGGGATACCAGAGCCCCTACAATGAGCAGTTCTTC. Protein product: CASSPRGYQSPYNEQFF. This rearrangement joins TRBV7-8 to TRBJ2-1; tentatively, D is TRBD1 (6 bases). There are 17 residues in the CDR3. Looked up from germline, CDR1 is SGHVS and CDR2 is FQNEAQ. Trimming left V 5 bases short and J 2 bases short, with 19 bases between.

Written as DNA, the CDR3 is TGCGCCAGCAGCGCTAATCCTGCAGGGTCTAGTAGAAACACCATATATTTT. It translates to CASSANPAGSSRNTIYF. V and J are TRBV4-1 and TRBJ1-3, with D possibly TRBD1 on 5 matching bases. Germline V gene sequence: CDR1 MGHRA, CDR2 YSYEKL. The CDR3 has 17 residues. V lost 5 bases, J lost 5 bases, and 22 bases lay in between.

This CDR3 reads CASARQGRHSGANVLTF. Here the CDR3 DNA reads TGTGCCAGCGCTCGGCAGGGGCGCCACTCTGGGGCCAACGTCCTGACTTTC. V and J are TRBV5-6 and TRBJ2-6; a weak D match, TRBD1 (6 bases). This CDR3 has 17 amino acids. Germline loops: CDR1 SGHDT, CDR2 YYEEEE. V lost 7 bases and J lost 0, with 17 bases in between.

J is TRBJ2-2 and V is TRBV18; 10 nucleotides match TRBD2. This CDR3 spans 18 amino acids. Germline-derived CDR1 and CDR2 are KGHSH and LQKENI. V trimming: 3 bases; J trimming: 0 bases; junction bases outside the gene matches: 7. CDR3 sequence (DNA): TGTGCCAGCTCACCCCCGGGGCTAGCGGGAGCGAACACCGGGGAGCTGTTTTTT. Protein product: CASSPPGLAGANTGELFF.

The chain combines TRBV2 with TRBJ1-1; a possible D gene is TRBD1 (6 bases). The germline V and J ends were trimmed by 7 bases and 5 bases, with 17 bases remaining between them. Germline assignment: CDR1 SNHLY and CDR2 FYNNEI. This CDR3 contains 14 residues. In DNA form, the CDR3 reads TGTGCCAGCAACGTGGGGGGCTTCGGAACTGAAGCTTTCTTT. Translation: CASNVGGFGTEAFF. Full variable domain (remainder filled in from reference TRBV2 and TRBJ1-1): EPEVTQTPSHQVTQMGQEVILRCVPISNHLYFYWYRQILGQKVEFLVSFYNNEISEKSEIFDDQFSVERPDGSNFTLKIRSTKLEDSAMYFCASNVGGFGTEAFFGQGTRLTVV.

This clone has a single count. The rearrangement joins TRBV9 to TRBJ2-1; 7 nucleotides line up with TRBD2. The V segment lost 3 bases and the J segment 3 bases; nucleotides outside the gene matches: 6. The CDR3 consists of 15 residues. Looked up from germline, CDR1 is SGDLS and CDR2 is YYNGEE. CDR3 sequence: CASSESGIGYNEQFF. As DNA, the CDR3 is TGTGCCAGCAGCGAGAGCGGGATCGGCTACAATGAGCAGTTCTTC.

This clone was detected once. The chain has TRBV5-4 and TRBJ2-6, with D perhaps assigned TRBD1 or TRBD2 (5 bases each). Germline CDR1 reads SGHNT; CDR2 reads YYREEE (reference sequence). V lost 4 bases and J 0 bases, leaving 23 bases between the germline ends. The CDR3 totals 20 residues. The CDR3: CASSLWGTAARPSGANVLTF. CDR3 nucleotide sequence: TGTGCCAGCAGCCTTTGGGGGACGGCAGCCCGCCCCTCTGGGGCCAACGTCCTGACTTTC.

This clone is a singleton in its sample. J is TRBJ2-5 and V is TRBV19; D is uncertain. The V and J ends lost 0 bases and 1 base respectively, with 6 bases between them. This CDR3 region has 14 residues. Per germline, CDR1 LNHDA and CDR2 SQIVND (reference sequence). CDR3 in DNA: TGTGCCAGTAGTATAGATCACGCCCAAGAGACCCAGTACTTC. This sequence encodes CASSIDHAQETQYF.

This clone qualifies as medium-sized (0.01 to 0.1%). The chain recombines TRBV10-1 with TRBJ1-1; D is ambiguous. This CDR3 contains 13 residues. V lost 3 bases to trimming and J lost 5 bases, with 10 bases between them. CDR1 is WNHNN, CDR2 SYGVQD, per germline (reference sequence). The DNA of the CDR3 is TGCGCCAGCAGTGAACTTCCCAATACTGAAGCTTTCTTT. Translation gives CASSELPNTEAFF.